The clone carrying this TCR beta chain was picked up a small number of times. Its target is unknown. The sample belongs to a study of T-cell reconstitution after alpha-beta-depleted transplantation in children. Findings and caveats of the study: Elevated TCRbeta diversity at day 60 was traced, in some patients, to surviving recipient T cells and thymic progenitors. Expanded graft clones numbering several hundred reportedly gave rise to alpha-beta T cells about two months after transplant. Newly produced T cells mostly provided counts and TCRbeta diversity after one year, as hyperexpanded clones declined.

The TCRbeta library was prepared with unique molecular identifiers. TCRdb used MiXCR to reprocess the PCR reads, holding one entry per CDR3 protein. Seen here are about 980,000 distinct CDR3 sequences, less than 30% observed once, and the top ten hold roughly 30%. The TCR was taken from a boy less than two years old who had a stem cell transplant for SCID, so the T cells may come from the graft donor. The sample in question was PBMCs, mostly from graft donor cells, obtained 360 days after TCRalphabeta/CD19-depleted stem cell transplant.

The CDR3 bases are TGTGCCAGTAGTCCCCACAGGGACAGCTCCTACAATGAGCAGTTCTTC. It codes for CASSPHRDSSYNEQFF. This chain connects TRBV19 to TRBJ2-1; 7 bases align to TRBD1. Per germline, CDR1 LNHDA and CDR2 SQIVND (reference sequence). This CDR3 is 16 amino acids long. The V segment lost 5 bases and the J segment 0 bases; nucleotides outside the gene matches: 7.